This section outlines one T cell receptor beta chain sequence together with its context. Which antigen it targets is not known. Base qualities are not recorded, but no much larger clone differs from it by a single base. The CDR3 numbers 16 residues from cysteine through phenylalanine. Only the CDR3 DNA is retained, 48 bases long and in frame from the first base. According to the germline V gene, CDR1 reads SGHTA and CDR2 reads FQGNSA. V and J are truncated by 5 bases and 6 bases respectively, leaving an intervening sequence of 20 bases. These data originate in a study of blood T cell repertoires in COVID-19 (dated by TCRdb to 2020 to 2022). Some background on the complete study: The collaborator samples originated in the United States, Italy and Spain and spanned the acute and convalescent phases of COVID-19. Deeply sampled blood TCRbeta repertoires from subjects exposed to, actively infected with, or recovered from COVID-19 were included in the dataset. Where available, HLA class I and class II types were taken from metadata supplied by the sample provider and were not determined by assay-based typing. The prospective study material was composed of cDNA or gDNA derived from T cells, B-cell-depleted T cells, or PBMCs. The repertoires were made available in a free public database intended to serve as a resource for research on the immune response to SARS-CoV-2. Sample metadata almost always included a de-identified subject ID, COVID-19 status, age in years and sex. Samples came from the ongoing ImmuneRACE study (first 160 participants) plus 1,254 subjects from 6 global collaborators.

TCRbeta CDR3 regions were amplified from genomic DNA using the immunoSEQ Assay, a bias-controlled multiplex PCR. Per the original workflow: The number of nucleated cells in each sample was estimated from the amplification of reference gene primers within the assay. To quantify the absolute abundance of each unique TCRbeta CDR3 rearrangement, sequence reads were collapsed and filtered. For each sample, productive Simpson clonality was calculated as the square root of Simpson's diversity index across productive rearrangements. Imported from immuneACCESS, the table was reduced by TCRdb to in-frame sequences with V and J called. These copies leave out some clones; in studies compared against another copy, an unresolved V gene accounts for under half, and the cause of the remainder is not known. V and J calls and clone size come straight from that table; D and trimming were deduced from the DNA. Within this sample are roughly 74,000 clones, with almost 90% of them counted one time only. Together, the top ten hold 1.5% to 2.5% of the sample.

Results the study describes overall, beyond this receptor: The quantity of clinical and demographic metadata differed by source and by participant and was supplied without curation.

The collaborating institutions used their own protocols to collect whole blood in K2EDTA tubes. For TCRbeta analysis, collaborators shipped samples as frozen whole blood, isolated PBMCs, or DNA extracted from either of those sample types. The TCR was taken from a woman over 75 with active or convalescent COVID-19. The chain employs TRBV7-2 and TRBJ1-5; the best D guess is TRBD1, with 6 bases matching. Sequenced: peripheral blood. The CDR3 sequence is CASSPVSQGGGQPQHF. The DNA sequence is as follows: TGTGCCAGCAGCCCAGTATCACAGGGTGGCGGTCAGCCCCAGCATTTT.